Reported below is one T cell receptor beta chain. What antigen it recognizes has not been identified. No quality values exist for individual bases; no much larger clone is one base distant. CDR1 is given as MNHEY and CDR2 as SVGAGI, both from the germline V gene. Compared with germline, V lacks 0 bases and J lacks 8 bases; bases without a gene match: 4. The CDR3 runs 14 amino acids, cysteine and phenylalanine included. Only the CDR3 DNA stays, 42 bases, in frame from base 1. These data are taken from a study of shared T cell receptors in the human thymus (dated by TCRdb to about 2021). Background for the entire study: The study examined how the human thymus generates shared, self-reactive T-cell receptor alpha chains.

Libraries were built with the immunoSEQ multiplex PCR assay. Drawn from immuneACCESS, this table holds only the in-frame rearrangements with V and J called that TCRdb kept. Clones are partly lost; checked studies trace under half to an unresolved V gene and leave the rest unexplained. Within this sample are some 720,000 clones, with 85% to 90% of them counted one time only. 0.0095% to 0.011% of the sample is taken by the ten largest. These same data were also listed under a study on human thymus T cells. As that second paper reports: In Finland, the donors were immunologically healthy infants who were having open corrective cardiac surgery for congenital heart defects. Thymus tissue was obtained as surgical resects removed during corrective cardiac surgery. V and J gene segment usage appeared biased in both thymic and peripheral blood repertoires. According to the related research, thymic TCR repertoires were highly overlapping among unrelated individuals. The study characterized TCR alpha and beta repertoires from roughly 8 infant thymus samples and four related peripheral blood samples. Donor ages ranged from roughly 7 to 244 days, and the cohort comprised about six male and a couple of female infants. Thymocytes were mechanically released from the tissue and were stored as pellets of roughly 9-33 million cells at -70 degrees C. Genomic DNA was extracted from frozen cell pellets with a QIAsymphony instrument. The immunoSEQ multiplex PCR assay was used to amplify the TCRB and TCRAD loci from a standardized amount of quality-controlled genomic DNA. The amplicons covered the V(D)J region and were long enough to include the CDR3 and to identify the V and J genes. The amplicons were sequenced on an Illumina platform via the commercial immunoSEQ service. Primer bias and sequencing errors were corrected using previously described methods, and TCRAD and TCRB definitions followed the IMGT database. Analysis of the repertoires was done with immunoSEQ Analyzer 3.0 and VDJTools and included basic statistics, V/J segment usage, diversity estimates, rarefaction and pairwise overlap. Diversity was estimated using the Chao1, ChaoE, Efron-Thisted, Shannon and inverse Simpson indices, and was also estimated on datasets down-sampled to the size of the smallest sample. Repertoire overlap was assessed by strict matching of CDR3 nucleotide sequence, V gene and J gene, and clustering was done by Jaccard-based multidimensional scaling. On average, thymus samples gave around 880,000 unique TCRB clonotypes, whereas blood samples gave roughly 86,000.

This receptor chain uses TRBV6-5 and TRBJ2-1; 7 bases in between match TRBD1. The clonotype originates from a boy under three years old with a congenital heart defect. Donor details come from another sample of the same person, matched by shared clones. The sample was thymocytes. The DNA sequence is given as TGTGCCAGCAGTTACTCGAGGGGGCTCGATGAGCAGTTCTTC. Translated, this is CASSYSRGLDEQFF.